The rows below give T cell receptor beta chains drawn from one sample of a study of T-cell reconstitution after alpha-beta-depleted transplantation in children. A single record per CDR3 protein comes from TCRdb applying MiXCR to the PCR reads. The table has more than 200,000 distinct CDR3 sequences, 7.5% to 10% seen once. The input for sequencing was PBMCs from the stem cell graft donor, taken from the stem cell graft. The receptors stem from a human donor who donated a stem cell graft to a child with SCID. CDR3s leave out the opening cysteine and the closing phenylalanine or tryptophan. Each record gives: V gene, J gene, D gene, CDR3 protein. A D gene is named only where the DNA matches it firmly.

V gene: TRBV20-1
J gene: TRBJ2-2
D gene: TRBD2
CDR3 protein: CARDFGAAGGGELF

V gene: TRBV7-2
J gene: TRBJ1-4
D gene: TRBD1
CDR3 protein: ASSLGGQTNEKLF

V gene: TRBV20-1
J gene: TRBJ1-1
D gene: -
CDR3 protein: SASTPNTEAF

V gene: TRBV28
J gene: TRBJ1-1
D gene: TRBD1
CDR3 protein: ASTWTGRDTEAF

V gene: TRBV6-2/TRBV6-3
J gene: TRBJ2-3
D gene: TRBD2
CDR3 protein: ASSYSGGSVDTQY

V gene: TRBV20-1
J gene: TRBJ2-7
D gene: -
CDR3 protein: SASTGVTYEQY

V gene: TRBV19
J gene: TRBJ2-3
D gene: TRBD2
CDR3 protein: ASRSRGGKADTQY

V gene: TRBV4-2
J gene: TRBJ2-3
D gene: TRBD1
CDR3 protein: ASSPSPTGASTDTQY

V gene: TRBV7-9
J gene: TRBJ2-3
D gene: TRBD1
CDR3 protein: ASSHGQGLSTDTQY

V gene: TRBV7-2
J gene: TRBJ1-2
D gene: TRBD1
CDR3 protein: ASSFPRTGGNYGYT

V gene: TRBV20-1
J gene: TRBJ1-1
D gene: TRBD1
CDR3 protein: SKQGAHTEAF

V gene: TRBV20-1
J gene: TRBJ1-1
D gene: -
CDR3 protein: SARDSKRGADTEAF

V gene: TRBV20-1
J gene: TRBJ2-1
D gene: -
CDR3 protein: SARDDGVDNEQF

V gene: TRBV20-1
J gene: TRBJ2-1
D gene: TRBD2
CDR3 protein: SARGLADNEQF

V gene: TRBV4-3
J gene: TRBJ1-1
D gene: TRBD1
CDR3 protein: ASSQESLGQGRTEAF

V gene: TRBV5-1
J gene: TRBJ2-1
D gene: -
CDR3 protein: ASSFEGYNEQF

V gene: TRBV10-3
J gene: TRBJ2-1
D gene: TRBD2
CDR3 protein: AIREGLALEQF

V gene: TRBV27
J gene: TRBJ1-6
D gene: -
CDR3 protein: ASSLGLRDNSPLH

V gene: TRBV5-1
J gene: TRBJ1-1
D gene: TRBD1
CDR3 protein: ASSSRTGQAYLEAF

V gene: TRBV7-2
J gene: TRBJ2-7
D gene: -
CDR3 protein: ASSLDRFVHEQY

V gene: TRBV6-2/TRBV6-3
J gene: TRBJ2-1
D gene: TRBD2
CDR3 protein: ASSMLAGGPNEQF

V gene: TRBV6-1
J gene: TRBJ2-5
D gene: -
CDR3 protein: ASKDRKETQY

V gene: TRBV12-3/TRBV12-4
J gene: TRBJ1-2
D gene: -
CDR3 protein: ASSLAPDMLANYGYT

V gene: TRBV5-6
J gene: TRBJ2-7
D gene: TRBD2
CDR3 protein: ASSGLADSYEQY

V gene: TRBV5-5
J gene: TRBJ2-1
D gene: -
CDR3 protein: ASSRRAGESYNEQF

V gene: TRBV20-1
J gene: TRBJ2-4
D gene: TRBD2
CDR3 protein: SAGRLAGDFLGAKNIQY

V gene: TRBV30
J gene: TRBJ1-1
D gene: -
CDR3 protein: AWSGGMGRTEAF

V gene: TRBV18
J gene: TRBJ1-1
D gene: -
CDR3 protein: ASSPPGVNTEAF

V gene: TRBV7-9
J gene: TRBJ1-4
D gene: -
CDR3 protein: AAAGGLGNEKLF

V gene: TRBV4-2
J gene: TRBJ2-7
D gene: TRBD1
CDR3 protein: ASSQEGPGQVSYEQY

V gene: TRBV20-1
J gene: TRBJ1-1
D gene: -
CDR3 protein: SARDRGVWTEAF

V gene: TRBV4-3
J gene: TRBJ2-1
D gene: -
CDR3 protein: ASSQGPTGEDNEQF

V gene: TRBV7-9
J gene: TRBJ1-2
D gene: -
CDR3 protein: ASSQAGTITGYT

V gene: TRBV7-2
J gene: TRBJ2-7
D gene: -
CDR3 protein: ASSLVGIDEQY

V gene: TRBV2
J gene: TRBJ1-1
D gene: -
CDR3 protein: ASLDGPYTEAF

V gene: TRBV12-3/TRBV12-4
J gene: TRBJ2-2
D gene: TRBD2
CDR3 protein: ASRESGTSWTGELF

V gene: TRBV7-2
J gene: TRBJ2-1
D gene: -
CDR3 protein: ASSMGVNEQF

V gene: TRBV5-1
J gene: TRBJ2-3
D gene: TRBD2
CDR3 protein: ASSSMGGNTDTQY

V gene: TRBV15
J gene: TRBJ2-5
D gene: TRBD2
CDR3 protein: ATSRDLGAGGIY

V gene: TRBV7-2
J gene: TRBJ2-2
D gene: -
CDR3 protein: ASSSATGGELF

V gene: TRBV7-2
J gene: TRBJ2-1
D gene: TRBD2
CDR3 protein: ASSSGTSGGNEQF

V gene: TRBV30
J gene: TRBJ1-2
D gene: -
CDR3 protein: AWSPSGRIYTNYGYT